These 23 T cell receptor beta chains originate from one sample sequenced in a study of blood T cells in healthy people across ages. Together with a sample-barcoded 5' primer, a J-beta primer mix was included in a second PCR lasting about 7 to 12 cycles. TCRdb re-derived calls from the 5' RACE reads in MiXCR, one entry per CDR3 protein. The data contain 800,000 or so distinct CDR3 sequences, 25% of them singletons. These data also featured in a second study, about T cells of mothers and their children.

The sequencing sample was made of blood. The receptors here all came from a boy aged 5-17 years in good health.

This chain connects TRBV6-5 to TRBJ1-1; D call uncertain. The V and J ends lost 2 bases and 1 base respectively, with 8 bases between them. CDR1 and CDR2 from the germline V gene are MNHEY and SVGAGI. The CDR3 covers 14 residues. CDR3 in amino acids: CASSYTRGNTEAFF. The CDR3, as DNA: TGTGCCAGCAGTTACACTCGCGGGAACACTGAAGCTTTCTTT.

This clonotype was recorded once. The chain carries TRBV5-1 and TRBJ1-2; no clear D. The V and J ends lost 0 bases and 5 bases respectively, with 17 bases between them. The CDR3 runs to 16 residues. Germline V gives CDR1 SGHRS, CDR2 YFSETQ. The CDR3: CASSLELRSSGYGYTF. The CDR3 bases are TGCGCCAGCAGCTTGGAATTGCGGAGCTCTGGGTATGGCTACACCTTC.

This clonotype was counted a few times. CDR3 nucleotide sequence: TGCAGTGCTAGCGCAGGGAAACAAGAGACCCAGTACTTC. Protein: CSASAGKQETQYF. The chain couples TRBV20-1 to TRBJ2-5; D might be TRBD1 (5 bases). Germline V gene data show CDR1 as DFQATT and CDR2 as SNEGSKA (reference sequence). Trimming cost V 3 bases and J 2 bases, with 10 bases left between them. This CDR3 spans 13 amino acids.

This clonotype was seen a handful of times. The V and J genes are TRBV9 and TRBJ2-7; 7 bases agree with TRBD1. The better agreement between TRBJ2-1 and the DNA end casts doubt on the J call. There are 16 residues in the CDR3. Germline assignment: CDR1 SGDLS and CDR2 YYNGEE. The CDR3 is CASSLKRGQSRDEQFF. The CDR3, as DNA: TGTGCCAGCAGCCTTAAGAGGGGACAGTCTCGGGATGAGCAGTTCTTC.

In its sample, this clonotype was seen a few times. The rearrangement uses TRBV7-9 and TRBJ1-3; D call uncertain. Germline V gene data show CDR1 as SEHNR and CDR2 as FQNEAQ (reference sequence). V shed 5 bases and J shed 4 bases, with 24 bases lying between them. This CDR3 is 18 amino acids long. As DNA, the CDR3 is TGTGCCAGCAGCAGAGGCCCGGAGGACGGCACGCGAGGAAACACCATATATTTT. Protein sequence: CASSRGPEDGTRGNTIYF.

This clonotype has only a few counts. V usage is TRBV7-2 and J usage is TRBJ2-7, with D perhaps TRBD1 or TRBD2 (5 bases each). Germline assignment: CDR1 SGHTA and CDR2 FQGNSA. CDR3 size: 16 residues. V lost 6 bases and J lost 1, with 19 bases in between. CDR3 in amino acids: CASRPTSGTASYEQYF. The CDR3 coding sequence is TGTGCCAGCAGGCCAACCTCCGGGACGGCGTCCTACGAGCAGTACTTC.

Only a few counts were recorded for this clonotype. The gene calls are TRBV5-5 and TRBJ2-5; D gene ambiguous. The DNA end lines up better with TRBJ2-7; the J call may be wrong. CDR3 length equals 16 residues. Germline-derived CDR1 and CDR2 are SGHKS and YYEKEE (reference sequence). The CDR3 here is CASSLTADTLTYEQYF. The CDR3 DNA follows: TGTGCCAGCAGCTTGACCGCTGACACGTTGACCTACGAGCAGTACTTC.

Only a few counts were recorded for this clonotype. The chain recombines TRBV11-3 with TRBJ2-3, with D unclear. The V gene lost 8 bases and the J gene lost 6 bases, with 15 bases spanning the gap. The germline V gene has CDR1 SGHNT and CDR2 YENEEA. The CDR3 is 13 amino acids. The CDR3 bases are TGTGCCAGCGGCACCCAACTGGGGGATACGCAGTATTTT. The encoded protein is CASGTQLGDTQYF.

This chain connects TRBV28 to TRBJ1-4; no clear D gene. CDR3 length: 16 amino acids. The ends were cut back, 5 bases at V and 0 bases at J, with 13 bases in the middle. Germline lookup yields CDR1 MDHEN and CDR2 SYDVKM. As DNA, the CDR3 is TGTGCCAGCAGTCTATTTCGACGGCCAACTAATGAAAAACTGTTTTTT. Residues: CASSLFRRPTNEKLFF.

Concerning this clonotype: Mismatch with germline at one junction end may stem from a read error. V usage is TRBV2 and J usage is TRBJ2-3, with TRBD2 matching over 7 bases. The CDR3 runs 12 residues. Germline V gives CDR1 SNHLY, CDR2 FYNNEI. The CDR3 nucleotides read TGTGCCAGCCGACTAGCCTCAGATACACAGTATTTT. Translated: CASRLASDTQYF. Combining the CDR3 with reference TRBV2 and TRBJ2-3 gives the whole variable domain EPEVTQTPSHQVTQMGQEVILRCVPISNHLYFYWYRQILGQKVEFLVSFYNNEISEKSEIFDDQFSVERPDGSNFTLKIRSTKLEDSAMYFCASRLASDTQYFGPGTRLTVL.

This chain links TRBV15 with TRBJ1-1, with D possibly matching TRBD1 (5 bases). There are 15 residues in the CDR3. Trimming stripped 3 bases from V and 4 bases from J, with 15 bases between. Germline V gives CDR1 LNHNV, CDR2 YYDKDF (reference sequence). CDR3: CATSSRGVVGTEAFF. DNA for the CDR3: TGTGCCACCAGCAGTAGAGGGGTTGTAGGCACTGAAGCTTTCTTT.

This chain links TRBV7-9 with TRBJ2-6; TRBD1 might be the D (5 bases). From germline, CDR1 is SEHNR and CDR2 FQNEAQ (reference sequence). There are 17 residues in the CDR3. The ends were cut back, 2 bases at V and 2 bases at J, with 13 bases in the middle. Written as DNA, the CDR3 is TGTGCCAGCAGCTTATCGGCAGGGAAGACTGGGGCCAACGTCCTGACTTTC. This encodes CASSLSAGKTGANVLTF.

This chain links TRBV7-2 with TRBJ2-5; perhaps TRBD2 as D (5 bases). The closer fit of TRBJ2-7 to the DNA end suggests the J call may be wrong. Per the germline V gene, CDR1 is SGHTA and CDR2 is FQGNSA. The CDR3 spans 14 residues. The CDR3 here is CASSLTSGGDEQYF. DNA for the CDR3: TGTGCCAGCAGCTTGACAAGCGGTGGGGACGAGCAGTACTTC.

The chain couples TRBV5-1 to TRBJ1-4, with a possible D match to TRBD1 (5 bases). V dropped 4 bases and J dropped 3 bases, with 16 bases sitting between them. There are 16 residues in the CDR3. Per germline, CDR1 SGHRS and CDR2 YFSETQ. The CDR3 reads CASSPGGAFANEKLFF. The CDR3 nucleotides are TGCGCCAGCAGCCCGGGAGGGGCCTTCGCTAATGAAAAACTGTTTTTT.

The rearrangement uses TRBV24-1 and TRBJ2-7; 7 bases line up with TRBD1. Germline V gene data show CDR1 as KGHDR and CDR2 as SFDVKD. V shed 3 bases, J shed 2 bases, and the junction held 9 bases outside the gene matches. This CDR3 has 16 amino acids. The CDR3 bases are TGTGCCACCAGTGATCCGCCGGGACAGAACACCTACGAGCAGTACTTC. Protein product: CATSDPPGQNTYEQYF.

This rearrangement joins TRBV7-2 to TRBJ1-1; D is uncertain. Germline V gives CDR1 SGHTA, CDR2 FQGNSA. This CDR3 spans 14 amino acids. V lost 5 bases, J lost 0 bases, and 10 bases lay in between. The DNA for the CDR3 is TGTGCCAGCAGCGCTCGGGCCGTGAACACTGAAGCTTTCTTT. Its protein product is CASSARAVNTEAFF. Filled out from reference TRBV7-2 and TRBJ1-1, the complete variable domain reads GAGVSQSPSNKVTEKGKDVELRCDPISGHTALYWYRQSLGQGLEFLIYFQGNSAPDKSGLPSDRFSAERTGGSVSTLTIQRTQQEDSAVYLCASSARAVNTEAFFGQGTRLTVV.

This clonotype was detected a few times. V is TRBV4-3 and J is TRBJ1-1, with D possibly being TRBD1 (5 bases). Trimming removed 4 bases from V and 0 bases from J, with 12 bases in between. Per the germline V gene, CDR1 is LGHNA and CDR2 is YSLEER. The CDR3 length is 15 residues. The CDR3 region is CASSPAQGMNTEAFF. The CDR3 DNA sequence: TGCGCCAGCAGCCCGGCCCAGGGTATGAACACTGAAGCTTTCTTT.

This clonotype was recorded at least ten times. The V and J genes are TRBV5-5 and TRBJ2-1, with no clear D. The CDR3 length is 13 residues. The V end was cut by 4 bases, the J end by 3 bases, with 8 bases between. Germline values: CDR1 SGHKS, CDR2 YYEKEE (reference sequence). The CDR3, as DNA: TGTGCCAGCAGCGGTACCGACTACAATGAGCAGTTCTTC. Translation gives CASSGTDYNEQFF.

This clonotype was observed a handful of times. This rearrangement joins TRBV7-3 to TRBJ2-2; the D gene is possibly TRBD2 (6 bases). V lost 1 base to trimming and J lost 5 bases, with 14 bases between them. This CDR3 is built from 16 residues. Germline V gene lookup returns CDR1 SGHTA and CDR2 FQGTGA. The CDR3 loop is CASSLSIGGVTGELFF. The CDR3 coding sequence is TGTGCCAGCAGCTTAAGTATTGGCGGGGTTACCGGGGAGCTGTTTTTT.

This chain uses TRBV6-2 or TRBV6-3 with TRBJ2-7; D perhaps matches TRBD2 (5 bases). V shed 3 bases and J shed 2 bases, with 14 bases lying between them. Germline V gene sequence: CDR1 MNHEY, CDR2 SVGEGT. The CDR3 extends over 15 amino acids. CDR3 loop: CASSYTADGAYEQYF. In nucleotides, the CDR3 is TGTGCCAGCAGTTATACTGCGGACGGGGCCTACGAGCAGTACTTC.

This clonotype was counted a few times. The chain employs TRBV2 and TRBJ2-6; 9 bases agree with TRBD1. Germline V gives CDR1 SNHLY, CDR2 FYNNEI. CDR3 length: 17 residues. The V gene end was trimmed by 5 bases and the J gene end by 4 bases; junction bases not matched to a gene: 9. The CDR3 region is CASSPEGQGLGANVLTF. DNA of the CDR3: TGTGCCAGCAGTCCGGAAGGACAGGGGCTGGGGGCCAACGTCCTGACTTTC.

This chain uses TRBV7-3 with TRBJ1-2; perhaps TRBD1 as D (6 bases). The CDR3 runs 16 residues. The V end was cut by 0 bases, the J end by 1 base, with 12 bases between. Germline-derived CDR1 and CDR2 are SGHTA and FQGTGA. As DNA, the CDR3 is TGTGCCAGCAGCTTAACGGGGGGGCCGGGTAACTATGGCTACACCTTC. It codes for CASSLTGGPGNYGYTF.

As concerns this clonotype: One end of the junction does not line up with germline, which may come from a read error. Written as DNA, the CDR3 is TGTGCCAGCAGCTTAGCGCCGGGCGGGTGGGCGGAAGCCAAGAACATTCAGTACTTC. Its translation is CASSLAPGGWAEAKNIQYF. The chain carries TRBV7-8 and TRBJ2-4; perhaps TRBD2 as D (5 bases). The CDR3 contains 19 residues. Per the germline V gene, CDR1 is SGHVS and CDR2 is FQNEAQ.